This T cell receptor beta chain was captured in a study of shared clonotypes between healthy human individuals. Germline-derived CDR1 and CDR2 are SGHTA and FQGTGA. Trimming at V came to 4 bases and at J to 7 bases, leaving 10 bases not matched to a gene. The CDR3 sequence is 15 residues long. Data came from immunoSEQ multiplex PCR; TCRdb stores just in-frame clones and leaves some out. The sample yields about a million clones, 60% to 85% seen once. This receptor was obtained from a man aged 18 to 29 in good health. Some clones in this sample may be carry-over from other donors' samples. V is TRBV7-3 and J is TRBJ2-1; 7 positions match TRBD2. The sample comprised memory CD4+ T cells from PBMCs. Subset reported: CD45RA-negative fraction. The CDR3 loop reads CASSSRPGLRNEQFF. CDR3 in DNA: TGTGCCAGCAGCTCGCGGCCGGGACTAAGAAATGAGCAGTTCTTC.